This TCR beta chain was retrieved from a study of ipilimumab plus nivolumab after autologous stem cell transplantation. Germline assignment: CDR1 ENHRY and CDR2 SYGVKD. V lost 3 bases to trimming and J lost 3 bases, with 5 bases between them. CDR3 length equals 12 residues. Assay: immunoSEQ multiplex PCR; the TCRdb copy retains only in-frame clones and omits some. The table lists fewer than 20,000 clones, approximately 75% of them singletons. The TCR was taken from a male donor with diffuse large B-cell lymphoma. Specimen: PBMCs, collected in a trial of ipilimumab plus nivolumab as post-transplant consolidation. This chain joins TRBV10-3 and TRBJ2-5; D not certain. The CDR3 DNA sequence: TGTGCCATCAGTGATACAGAAGAGACCCAGTACTTC. Translating it yields CAISDTEETQYF.